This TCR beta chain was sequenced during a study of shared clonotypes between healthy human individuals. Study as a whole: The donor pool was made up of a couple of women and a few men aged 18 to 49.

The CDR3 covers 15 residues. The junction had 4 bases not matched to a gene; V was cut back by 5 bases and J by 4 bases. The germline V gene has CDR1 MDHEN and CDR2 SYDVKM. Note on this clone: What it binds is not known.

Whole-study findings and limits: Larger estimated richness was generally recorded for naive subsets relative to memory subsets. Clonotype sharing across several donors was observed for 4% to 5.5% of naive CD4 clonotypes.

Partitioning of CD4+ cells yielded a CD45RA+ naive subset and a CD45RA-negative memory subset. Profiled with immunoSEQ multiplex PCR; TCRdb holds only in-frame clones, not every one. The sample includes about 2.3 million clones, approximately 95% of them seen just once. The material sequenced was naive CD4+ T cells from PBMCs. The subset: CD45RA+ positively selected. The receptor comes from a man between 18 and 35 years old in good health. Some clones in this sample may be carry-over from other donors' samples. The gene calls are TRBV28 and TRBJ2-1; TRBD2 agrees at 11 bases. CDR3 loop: CASSVAGGEYNEQFF. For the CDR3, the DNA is TGTGCCAGCAGTGTAGCGGGAGGGGAATACAATGAGCAGTTCTTC.